These 15 T cell receptor beta chains originate from one sample sequenced in a study of somatic mutations in cytotoxic T cells in rheumatoid arthritis. Generated by immunoSEQ multiplex PCR, the TCRdb table keeps only in-frame clones and is missing some. Of fewer than 25,000 clones in the sample, around 80% were seen once. The specimen sequenced was CD8+ T cells sorted from blood. The receptors were sampled from a woman aged 50 to 60 in good health.

The count of this clone is one. The chain couples TRBV11-2 to TRBJ2-1, with D possibly being TRBD1 (6 bases). Germline-derived CDR1 and CDR2 are SGHAT and FQNNGV. The CDR3 consists of 14 residues. The V end lost 3 bases, the J end lost 5 bases, and 11 bases lay between the germline ends. CDR3 protein: CASSFGRGDNEQFF. The CDR3 coding sequence is TGTGCCAGCAGCTTCGGCAGGGGAGACAATGAGCAGTTCTTC.

The gene calls are TRBV5-1 and TRBJ2-3, with D hard to call. V lost 0 bases and J lost 3, with 2 bases in between. The length of the CDR3 is 12 residues. Germline assignment: CDR1 SGHRS and CDR2 YFSETQ. CDR3 protein: CASSLVTDTQYF. CDR3 nucleotides: TGCGCCAGCAGCTTGGTTACAGATACGCAGTATTTT.

The V and J genes are TRBV5-6 and TRBJ2-7; 9 bases match TRBD2. The germline V gene encodes CDR1 SGHDT and CDR2 YYEEEE. CDR3 length equals 15 residues. The V gene end was trimmed by 3 bases and the J gene end by 5 bases; junction bases not matched to a gene: 9. The CDR3 protein is CASSSPGLAAHEQYF. CDR3 bases: TGTGCCAGCAGCTCGCCGGGACTAGCTGCTCACGAGCAGTACTTC.

This chain connects TRBV9 to TRBJ2-1; 12 bases are a match to TRBD2. CDR1 is SGDLS and CDR2 is YYNGEE in the germline V gene. V gave up 1 base and J gave up 7 bases; unmatched junction bases: 9. The CDR3 length is 17 residues. CDR3 amino acids: CASSVNLLAGGGNEQFF. Here the CDR3 DNA reads TGTGCCAGCAGCGTAAACTTGCTAGCGGGGGGGGGAAATGAGCAGTTCTTC.

The rearrangement links TRBV6-5 to TRBJ2-7; D unclear. CDR1 and CDR2 from the germline V gene are MNHEY and SVGAGI. Deletions cut 0 bases from V and 3 bases from J, with 12 bases between. This CDR3 spans 15 amino acids. CDR3 sequence (DNA): TGTGCCAGCAGTTACTCCCCAGGCGGAAACTACGAGCAGTACTTC. Protein sequence: CASSYSPGGNYEQYF.

This clone was observed a single time. The rearrangement uses TRBV19 and TRBJ1-5, with D maybe TRBD1 (5 bases). V was cut by 3 bases and J by 5 bases, with 17 bases left in between. This CDR3 region has 16 residues. The V gene's germline CDR1 is LNHDA and CDR2 SQIVND (reference sequence). The CDR3 DNA reads TGTGCCAGTAGTATCCGCCCAGGGTTTTTAGATCAGCCCCAGCATTTT. Translating it yields CASSIRPGFLDQPQHF.

This chain uses TRBV11-1 with TRBJ1-2, with 8 bases aligning to TRBD1. J gave up 8 bases and V 5 bases, and 13 bases lay outside the gene matches. In germline, CDR1 is SGHAT, CDR2 FQDESV (reference sequence). The CDR3 sequence is 15 residues long. CDR3 amino acids: CASSRLLRQGYGYTF. In DNA form, the CDR3 reads TGTGCCAGCAGCCGTTTATTGAGACAGGGGTACGGCTACACCTTC. The full variable domain, with the rest looked up from reference TRBV11-1 and TRBJ1-2, is EAEVAQSPRYKITEKSQAVAFWCDPISGHATLYWYRQILGQGPELLVQFQDESVVDDSQLPKDRFSAERLKGVDSTLKIQPAELGDSAMYLCASSRLLRQGYGYTFGSGTRLTVV.

V gene TRBV19 combines with J gene TRBJ2-1; tentatively, D is TRBD1 (6 bases). The germline gives CDR1 LNHDA, CDR2 SQIVND (reference sequence). Trimming took 0 bases from V and 8 from J, leaving 11 bases between them. CDR3 length: 14 residues. CDR3 protein: CASSIDLGGYEQFF. The CDR3 DNA reads as TGTGCCAGTAGTATAGATCTTGGGGGCTATGAGCAGTTCTTC.

The rearrangement uses TRBV20-1 and TRBJ2-1; D gene uncertain. In germline, CDR1 is DFQATT, CDR2 SNEGSKA (reference sequence). The CDR3 length is 10 residues. V was cut by 2 bases and J by 6 bases, with 2 bases left in between. CDR3 region: CSARSNEQFF. CDR3 in DNA: TGCAGTGCTAGAAGCAATGAGCAGTTCTTC.

V gene TRBV7-9 combines with J gene TRBJ2-7, with unresolved D. The germline V and J ends were trimmed by 2 bases and 5 bases, with 13 bases remaining between them. The CDR3 runs 14 residues. The V gene's germline CDR1 is SEHNR and CDR2 FQNEAQ (reference sequence). DNA for the CDR3: TGTGCCAGCAGCTTAAGGGCAGCCCTCCACGAGCAGTACTTC. Protein product: CASSLRAALHEQYF.

This chain links TRBV4-1 with TRBJ2-7, with 9 positions matching TRBD1. With 5 bases clipped from V and 3 bases from J, the junction kept 5 bases outside the gene matches. Germline CDR1 reads MGHRA; CDR2 reads YSYEKL. The CDR3 totals 14 residues. This CDR3 reads CASSAGTGLYEQYF. In nucleotides, the CDR3 is TGCGCCAGCAGCGCCGGGACAGGGCTCTACGAGCAGTACTTC.

The rearrangement links TRBV5-6 to TRBJ2-7, with 9 bases identical to TRBD1. From germline, CDR1 is SGHDT and CDR2 YYEEEE. CDR3 size: 14 residues. Germline trimming cut 4 bases from V and 4 bases from J; bases unmatched to any gene: 6. CDR3 nucleotide sequence: TGTGCCAGCAGCCCGGGACAGGGCGGTTACGAGCAGTACTTC. It codes for CASSPGQGGYEQYF.

Notes on this clone: Other nucleotide sequences in the sample specify the same CDR3. The V and J genes are TRBV9 and TRBJ2-1; either TRBD1 or TRBD2 may fit D (5 bases each). CDR3 length: 16 residues. V was pared by 0 bases and J by 6 bases, with 16 bases between. In germline, CDR1 is SGDLS, CDR2 YYNGEE. The CDR3 spells CASSVGGSGHGNEQFF. In nucleotides, the CDR3 is TGTGCCAGCAGCGTAGGGGGGTCGGGGCACGGCAATGAGCAGTTCTTC.

The V and J genes are TRBV10-2 and TRBJ2-7, with D unclear. The length of the CDR3 is 11 residues. Trimming cost V 7 bases and J 5 bases, with 9 bases left between them. Germline V gives CDR1 WSHSY, CDR2 SAAADI. The CDR3, as DNA: TGCGCCAGCACCTCCGGGCACGAGCAGTACTTC. It codes for CASTSGHEQYF.

The chain joins TRBV7-8 to TRBJ2-5, with D perhaps matching TRBD2 (7 bases). Matching the DNA end better, TRBJ2-7 makes the J call doubtful. The CDR3 is made up of 16 amino acids. Germline V gives CDR1 SGHVS, CDR2 FQNEAQ. This CDR3 is CASSSRTGGSSGEQYF. CDR3 nucleotides: TGTGCCAGCAGCTCACGGACGGGGGGCTCGTCAGGCGAGCAGTACTTC.